This record covers a single T cell receptor (beta chain). No cognate antigen has been identified for it. Per-base quality was not reported, and no clone a single base away is much larger than it. CDR1 and CDR2 are read off the germline V gene as KGHSH and LQKENI. Germline trimming: 4 bases from V, 3 bases from J; junction bases outside gene matches: 7. The CDR3 measures 15 amino acids from cysteine to phenylalanine. Only the CDR3 part of the read is kept: 45 bases, read in frame from the first base. The library was generated by the immunoSEQ multiplex PCR assay. RNA was extracted from all samples and reverse transcribed into cDNA as template for TCR sequencing. SuperScript III was used to make first-strand cDNA, primed with a 2:1 mix of oligo-dT and random hexamers. A synthetic immune receptor repertoire was used to gauge amplification bias, and whatever bias remained was removed computationally. Under the source paper's analysis protocol: Raw reads were preprocessed to remove errors, and CDR3 was defined according to IMGT conventions as the region from the conserved cysteine to phenylalanine. Clonality was computed by normalizing Shannon entropy by log2 of the number of productive unique TCRs and subtracting the result from 1. Whether scalp clones were CD4 or CD8 was inferred by matching scalp TCRbeta sequences against CD4 and CD8 repertoires sorted from blood. This is the immuneACCESS table as TCRdb keeps it, with only in-frame sequences that have V and J called. A part of the clones is gone; compared with another copy, unresolved V genes explain less than half, and the rest is unexplained. The V and J calls and the clone size are those of that table, but D and trimming were determined from the DNA. A total of some 190,000 clones appear in this sample, 55% to 70% of them only once. 0.65% to 0.7% of the sample goes to the ten largest clones.

The data are from a study of CD8+ T cells in alopecia areata (dated by TCRdb to between 2017 and 2018). Background on the whole study: Treated patients were enrolled in an open-label pilot trial of oral tofacitinib, 5 to 10 mg twice daily, for moderate-to-severe alopecia areata. Patients stayed on tofacitinib for 6 to 18 months and then had 6 months of follow-up off drug so that delayed response and recurrence could be assessed. In treated patients, disease severity was measured using the SALT score, which gives the percentage of scalp surface area affected. In both human patients and the C3H/HeJ mouse model, the study applied high-throughput TCRbeta sequencing to look at T cell clonal expansion in alopecia areata. Human TCRbeta sequencing covered scalp tissue and sorted CD4+ and CD8+ peripheral blood T cells from patchy and totalis/universalis alopecia areata patients and healthy controls. Patients on tofacitinib were biopsied at baseline and after 4 and 24 weeks of treatment, and several of the patients also had a later scalp biopsy. Scalp clonality was compared across normal scalp (n=4), patchy alopecia areata scalp (n=8), and alopecia totalis/universalis scalp (n=8). The RNA source kit depended on sample type: the PAXgene miRNA kit for fixed scalp, the miRNeasy kit for PBMCs, and the RNeasy kit for mouse skin. Amplification of TCRbeta CDR3 regions was done by immunoSEQ multiplex PCR using 35 Vbeta forward primers and 13 Jbeta reverse primers.

Broad study findings and their caveats: Compared with normal scalp, lesional scalp had higher clonality and more expanded CD8+ clones, particularly in alopecia totalis/universalis, a pattern that suggests antigenic drive. Tofacitinib significantly lowered scalp clonality and the number of expanded CD8+ clones among the top 100 scalp clones. Many expanded lesional clones persisted in scalp and blood during tofacitinib treatment, which may partly explain relapse after stopping treatment. Scalp TCR repertoire analysis is complicated because resident alphabeta T cells in normal human skin are also sequenced, whereas mouse skin is dominated by gammadelta T cells. Because the treated cohort was small and had just a single nonresponder, larger studies are needed to establish links between baseline CD8+ expansion and response. Shared TCR sequences between patients were less evident than in mice, which may be partly attributable to HLA diversity in the patient population.

In light of the paper, this sample's time point label describes: more than three weeks on oral tofacitinib. The meaning of the sample's treatment or condition label: oral pan-JAK inhibitor, 5-10 mg twice daily. Peripheral blood and lesional scalp punch biopsies were obtained from patients with alopecia areata. After PBMCs were isolated by density centrifugation and stained for CD3, CD4 and CD8, a FACSAria was used to sort CD4+ and CD8+ T cells. The material sequenced was CD4+ T cells sorted from blood, taken at week 4, from a patient treated with tofacitinib. The rearrangement combines TRBV18 with TRBJ2-7, with 9 junctional bases fitting TRBD2. This sequence was found in a human donor with alopecia areata. The CDR3 in this case is CASSLFGTSSYEQYF. The DNA reads as follows: TGTGCCAGCTCACTTTTCGGGACTAGCAGCTACGAGCAGTACTTC.